This T cell receptor beta chain was sequenced during a study of T cells after yellow fever vaccination. MiXCR, applied by TCRdb to the 5' RACE reads, yields one record per CDR3 protein. The sample lists a few hundred thousand distinct CDR3 sequences, less than 4.5% seen once, with 23% in the top ten. Overall study results and limits: Contaminating bulk clonotypes could be abundant in FACS-sorted repertoires.

Losses at the gene ends were 2 bases for V and 6 bases for J; bases not matched to a gene: 4. Germline assignment: CDR1 ENHRY and CDR2 SYGVKD. This CDR3 region has 15 residues. There are a few counts of this clonotype. The antigen is undetermined. This chain uses TRBV10-3 with TRBJ2-1; 10 bases are a match to TRBD2. The receptor's source is a man aged 18 to 30 who received the YFV17D yellow fever vaccine. Material: PBMCs, obtained on the day of the yellow fever booster vaccination. The CDR3 coding sequence is TGTGCCATCAGTGAGACTAGCGGGGTCGGCAATGAGCAGTTCTTC. It yields the protein CAISETSGVGNEQFF.